The subject of this entry is one TCR beta chain. Its cognate antigen has yet to be identified. No base-level quality is on record; no much larger clone is a single base apart. The 70 to 90 tumor samples underwent high-throughput TCR profiling using ImmunoSEQ. In the authors' own workflow: To measure repertoire diversity, the metrics used were richness (unique productive sequences), clonality, evenness and relatedness, and the Bhattacharyya coefficient was used to assess similarity between samples. A sensitivity analysis that removed TCRs with fewer than two reads produced consistent conclusions. The immuneACCESS repertoire file appears here via TCRdb, limited to in-frame rearrangements. These files lack a portion of the clones; in checked studies, under half of the deficit traces to unresolved V genes, and the cause of the others is not known. The D gene and trimming were derived from the DNA, and the V and J assignments and clone size from that table. This sample gives 5,500 to 6,500 clones in total; more than 75% of them show up just once. The ten top clones hold more than 5.5% of the sample.

Relative to germline, V is 5 bases shorter and J is 2 bases shorter, with 14 bases between their ends. The CDR1 and CDR2 encoded by the germline V gene (reference sequence) are SEHNR and FQNEAQ. The CDR3 covers 15 residues, taking in both the cysteine and the phenylalanine. Only CDR3 DNA is held: 45 bases, read in frame from base 1. Tumor samples were obtained before definitive surgery or chemotherapy. Genomic DNA was extracted by the MD Anderson Biospecimen Extraction Resource, and TCR sequencing was done by the MD Anderson Cancer Genomics Laboratory. The record originates from a study of high-grade serous ovarian cancer treatment subgroups (dated by TCRdb to about 2021). In the study overall: A mean of approximately 13,000 reads and 7,500 or so unique TCR beta rearrangements per sample was generated by sequencing. The cohort comprised around 30 patients: some ten with no residual disease after primary surgery (R0), some ten excellent NACT responders, and some ten poor NACT responders. TCR beta repertoires were profiled in patients with high-grade serous ovarian cancer who were grouped, under a laparoscopic triage algorithm, by complete gross resection or by neoadjuvant chemotherapy response. In total there were roughly 82 samples, since every patient provided one primary tumor sample and two metastatic tumor samples.

Study-wide conclusions, independent of this receptor: Tumors from the same patient had repertoire similarity ranging from 0.11 to 0.79, while tumors from different patients showed almost no similarity. Neoantigen level correlated positively with TCR clonal relatedness, and copy number variation and mutation load from whole-genome sequencing showed a positive trend with TCR clonal relatedness. The TCR repertoire analyses centered on CDR3, and CDR1 and CDR2 were not analyzed. Because bulk tumor TCR sequencing provided no spatial information, insight into HGSC tumor complexity and diversity was limited.

The sequenced sample consisted of tumor tissue. The TCR originated in a human donor with high-grade serous ovarian cancer. The V and J segments used are TRBV7-9 and TRBJ2-3; TRBD2 is possibly the D segment (6 matching bases). This receptor has the CDR3 CASSQDYRNTDTQYF. The nucleotides read TGTGCCAGCAGCCAGGACTACCGGAACACAGATACGCAGTATTTT.